This T cell receptor (beta chain) appears in the sequencing data of a study of T cell changes during pregnancy in multiple sclerosis. Germline V gene data show CDR1 as SEHNR and CDR2 as FQNEAQ (reference sequence). The V end was cut by 8 bases, the J end by 7 bases, with 12 bases between. This CDR3 spans 11 amino acids. Generated by immunoSEQ multiplex PCR, the TCRdb table keeps only in-frame clones and is missing some. The repertoire holds tens of thousands of clones, with around 92% as singletons. J is TRBJ2-7 and V is TRBV7-9, with D possibly matching TRBD2 (5 bases). The sample consisted of peripheral blood, taken in the second trimester of pregnancy. The sequence came from a female donor in good health, enrolled as a control in a pregnancy study. CDR3 sequence (DNA): TGTGCCAGCCAGTTTTCGGGGGAGCAGTACTTC. Its translation: CASQFSGEQYF. Combining the CDR3 with reference TRBV7-9 and TRBJ2-7 gives the whole variable domain DTGVSQNPRHKITKRGQNVTFRCDPISEHNRLYWYRQTLGQGPEFLTYFQNEAQLEKSRLLSDRFSAERPKGSFSTLEIQRTEQGDSAMYLCASQFSGEQYFGPGTRLTVT.